This T cell receptor beta chain appears in the sequencing data of a study of Tregs in tolerant kidney transplant recipients. The V gene lost 0 bases and the J gene lost 4 bases, with 1 base spanning the gap. The germline V gene encodes CDR1 PRHDT and CDR2 FYEKMQ (reference sequence). This CDR3 comprises 12 residues. The method was immunoSEQ multiplex PCR; TCRdb's version includes in-frame clones alone and lacks a portion of them. Of about 88,000 clones listed, around 94% are singletons. The material sequenced was CD8+ T cells from blood. This receptor was taken from a human donor in good health. V is TRBV13 and J is TRBJ1-5; D remains unclear. The CDR3 reads CASSLGNQPQHF. CDR3 nucleotides: TGTGCCAGCAGCTTAGGGAATCAGCCCCAGCATTTT.